What follows are 30 T cell receptor beta chains derived from one specimen sequenced in a study of human T cells and chemical hapten exposure. In TCRdb, the RACE reads were re-called with MiXCR into one record per CDR3 protein. The sample shows under 50,000 distinct CDR3 sequences, 9.5% to 15% of them seen only once. Time point reported: patch test 3, about 24 weeks after DPC sensitization. The treatment was: therapeutic diphenylcyclopropenone sensitization with weekly scalp DPC. Unfractionated whole blood was the source of the extracted total RNA. The source material was whole blood, sampled in connection with sensitization to the hapten diphenylcyclopropenone (DPC). These receptors originate from a woman aged 40-49 years with alopecia areata. Some clones in this sample may be carry-over from other donors' samples.

This chain joins TRBV12-2 and TRBJ2-7; the D call of TRBD1 is as the table states it, not checked on the DNA. TRBV12-2 is recorded as a pseudogene. This CDR3 is built from 13 residues. Here the CDR3 reads CASRPVGELEQYF. Written as DNA, the CDR3 is TGTGCAAGTCGCCCAGTGGGGGAACTCGAGCAGTACTTC.

This clonotype has ten or more counts. The chain combines TRBV7-9 with TRBJ2-1; D possibly corresponds to TRBD1 (5 bases). Germline values: CDR1 SEHNR, CDR2 FQNEAQ (reference sequence). V lost 5 bases to trimming and J lost 5 bases, with 13 bases between them. The CDR3 runs to 14 residues. This CDR3 is CASSVQGVHNEQFF. The CDR3 nucleotides are TGTGCCAGCAGCGTCCAGGGTGTGCACAATGAGCAGTTCTTC.

The chain has TRBV4-1 and TRBJ1-2; TRBD1 aligns across 7 bases. The V gene end was trimmed by 2 bases and the J gene end by 5 bases; junction bases not matched to a gene: 5. Germline lookup yields CDR1 MGHRA and CDR2 YSYEKL. This CDR3 comprises 14 residues. Here the CDR3 reads CASSQSGQVYGYTF. The CDR3 DNA reads TGCGCCAGCAGCCAATCTGGACAGGTTTATGGCTACACCTTC.

This clonotype came up a few times. The rearrangement links TRBV5-1 to TRBJ2-1; weak D call: TRBD2 (6 bases). The ends were cut back, 4 bases at V and 7 bases at J, with 15 bases in the middle. The CDR3 totals 14 residues. Germline-derived CDR1 and CDR2 are SGHRS and YFSETQ. As DNA, the CDR3 is TGCGCCAGCAGCCCGGGCGGGGCCCGGAATGAGCAGTTCTTC. Its protein is CASSPGGARNEQFF.

This clonotype was seen repeatedly, ten times or more. V gene TRBV7-2 combines with J gene TRBJ2-3, with D possibly being TRBD1 (6 bases). Per germline, CDR1 SGHTA and CDR2 FQGNSA. There are 13 residues in the CDR3. Trimming took off 2 bases at V and 5 bases at J, with 8 bases between the two ends. The CDR3 DNA follows: TGTGCCAGCAGCTTAAACAGGGAAGATACGCAGTATTTT. This translates into CASSLNREDTQYF.

This clonotype was counted only a few times. This sequence joins TRBV24-1 and TRBJ2-1; D uncertain. V was pared by 5 bases and J by 10 bases, with 14 bases between. Germline CDR1 is KGHDR and CDR2 is SFDVKD. The CDR3 loop spans 13 amino acids. CDR3 sequence (DNA): TGTGCCACCAGTGCCAGTTACAATAGCGAGCAGTTCTTC. Its translation: CATSASYNSEQFF.

J is TRBJ1-5 and V is TRBV29-1; no clear D gene. With 4 bases removed from V and 1 base from J, the gap between germline ends came to 5 bases. This CDR3 has 12 amino acids. The germline gives CDR1 SQVTM, CDR2 ANQGSEA. The DNA for the CDR3 is TGCAGCGTTGTATCGAGCAATCAGCCCCAGCATTTT. Translating it yields CSVVSSNQPQHF.

This clonotype was seen more than once but under ten times. This chain connects TRBV11-1 to TRBJ1-2; D uncertain. The CDR3 totals 14 residues. V was shortened by 2 bases and J by 4 bases, with 11 bases between the two germline ends. Germline-derived CDR1 and CDR2 are SGHAT and FQDESV (reference sequence). Here the CDR3 DNA reads TGTGCCAGCAGCTTATCCCGGGATGGCTATGGCTACACCTTC. Its protein is CASSLSRDGYGYTF.

The chain carries TRBV4-3 and TRBJ2-3, with TRBD2 matching 8 bases. With 1 base clipped from V and 4 bases from J, the junction kept 7 bases outside the gene matches. Looked up from germline, CDR1 is LGHNA and CDR2 is YSLEER. The CDR3 has 16 residues. CDR3 sequence (DNA): TGCGCCAGCAGCCAAGTCACCGGGGGGGCATCAGATACGCAGTATTTT. This codes for CASSQVTGGASDTQYF.

A few counts support this clonotype. The chain combines TRBV14 with TRBJ2-7, with D perhaps TRBD2 (6 bases). This CDR3 has 13 residues. The V and J ends lost 4 bases and 2 bases respectively, with 9 bases between them. CDR1 is SGHDN, CDR2 FVKESK, per germline. In DNA form, the CDR3 reads TGTGCCAGCAGCCGGAGGGCCCCCTACGAGCAGTACTTC. Amino acids: CASSRRAPYEQYF.

This clonotype has more than one count but fewer than ten. This sequence joins TRBV28 and TRBJ2-3; D is undetermined. Between the trimmed V and J ends, which lost 5 bases and 2 bases, there was a span of 14 bases. The CDR3 loop spans 15 amino acids. Per germline, CDR1 MDHEN and CDR2 SYDVKM. The CDR3 protein is CASSPPVGFTDTQYF. The CDR3 coding sequence is TGTGCCAGCAGTCCCCCGGTGGGCTTCACAGATACGCAGTATTTT. Full variable domain (remainder filled in from reference TRBV28 and TRBJ2-3): DVKVTQSSRYLVKRTGEKVFLECVQDMDHENMFWYRQDPGLGLRLIYFSYDVKMKEKGDIPEGYSVSREKKERFSLILESASTNQTSMYLCASSPPVGFTDTQYFGPGTRLTVL.

This clonotype was seen only a few times. The rearrangement joins TRBV7-9 to TRBJ2-2; 8 bases are shared with TRBD2. The CDR3 has 15 amino acids. The ends lost 5 bases at V and 7 bases at J; junction bases unmatched: 9. Germline V gene lookup returns CDR1 SEHNR and CDR2 FQNEAQ (reference sequence). The chain's CDR3 is CASSLGTRSFGELFF. The CDR3 DNA is TGTGCCAGCAGCCTCGGGACTAGATCCTTCGGGGAGCTGTTTTTT.

The V call is TRBV28, the J call TRBJ1-1, with D unclear. Trimming stripped 7 bases from V and 0 bases from J, with 9 bases between. The germline V gene encodes CDR1 MDHEN and CDR2 SYDVKM. This CDR3 is built from 13 residues. For the CDR3, the DNA is TGTGCCAGCATTACGTCGGTGAACACTGAAGCTTTCTTT. Translating it yields CASITSVNTEAFF.

This clonotype was recorded at least ten times. The chain combines TRBV29-1 with TRBJ1-1; D remains ambiguous. Trimming left V 6 bases short and J 0 bases short, with 8 bases between. The CDR3 totals 12 residues. Germline lookup yields CDR1 SQVTM and CDR2 ANQGSEA. The CDR3 reads CSVVLLNTEAFF. As DNA, the CDR3 is TGCAGCGTGGTCCTTTTGAACACTGAAGCTTTCTTT.

This clonotype was detected only a few times. This chain links TRBV20-1 with TRBJ2-7, with a possible D match to TRBD1 (6 bases). Germline assignment: CDR1 DFQATT and CDR2 SNEGSKA (reference sequence). Trimming pared 3 bases from V and 6 bases from J, leaving 12 bases between. There are 12 residues in the CDR3. The DNA for the CDR3 is TGCAGTGCTAGGGTACGGACAGTCGAGCAGTACTTC. Protein sequence: CSARVRTVEQYF.

This clonotype has more than one count but fewer than ten. CDR3 region: CSVMDGGTDTQYF. The CDR3 DNA reads as TGCAGCGTTATGGATGGCGGCACAGATACGCAGTATTTT. The chain carries TRBV29-1 and TRBJ2-3, with unresolved D. Trimming pared 5 bases from V and 1 base from J, leaving 10 bases between. The CDR3 length is 13 residues. Germline V gene data show CDR1 as SQVTM and CDR2 as ANQGSEA.

The J gene is TRBJ2-3, the V gene TRBV28, with D unresolved. The CDR3 contains 15 residues. The V and J ends lost 5 bases and 4 bases respectively, with 16 bases between them. Germline V CDR1 and CDR2: MDHEN, SYDVKM. The CDR3 nucleotides read TGTGCCAGCAGTCCCGGAAGCGTCCTCGCAGATACGCAGTATTTT. This codes for CASSPGSVLADTQYF.

This clonotype has at least ten counts. This chain links TRBV29-1 with TRBJ1-4; possible D gene TRBD1, 5 bases. The ends were cut back, 6 bases at V and 5 bases at J, with 13 bases in the middle. Germline V gene sequence: CDR1 SQVTM, CDR2 ANQGSEA. CDR3 length: 13 amino acids. The CDR3, as DNA: TGCAGCGTAGTATCGGGGCTGAATGAAAAACTGTTTTTT. Its protein is CSVVSGLNEKLFF.

This clonotype has just a few counts. V and J are TRBV10-3 and TRBJ2-2, with unresolved D. The ends were cut back, 0 bases at V and 0 bases at J, with 5 bases in the middle. There are 15 residues in the CDR3. Germline-derived CDR1 and CDR2 are ENHRY and SYGVKD. The DNA for the CDR3 is TGTGCCATCAGTGAGTCCGGTACGAACACCGGGGAGCTGTTTTTT. Amino acids: CAISESGTNTGELFF.

The chain has TRBV28 and TRBJ2-7; weak D call: TRBD1 (5 bases). V was pared by 6 bases and J by 7 bases, with 13 bases between. Germline V gives CDR1 MDHEN, CDR2 SYDVKM. The CDR3 extends over 12 amino acids. DNA for the CDR3: TGTGCCAGCAGGGGGTCAGGGCGGGAGCAGTACTTC. This sequence encodes CASRGSGREQYF.

This clonotype has at least ten counts. The chain's CDR3 is CASSEGNQPQHF. Here the CDR3 DNA reads TGCGCCAGCAGTGAAGGCAATCAGCCCCAGCATTTT. This rearrangement joins TRBV10-1 to TRBJ1-5; D uncertain. Looked up from germline, CDR1 is WNHNN and CDR2 is SYGVQD (reference sequence). The CDR3 covers 12 residues. The V and J ends lost 3 bases and 2 bases respectively, with 2 bases between them.

At least ten counts were recorded for this clonotype. V is TRBV20-1 and J is TRBJ2-3; unclear D gene. Trimming left V 3 bases short and J 5 bases short, with 18 bases between. The CDR3 spans 15 residues. CDR1 DFQATT and CDR2 SNEGSKA come from the germline V gene (reference sequence). The CDR3 loop is CSASPPRRSGDTQYF. The CDR3 region has the DNA TGCAGTGCTAGCCCCCCGCGTAGGAGTGGAGATACGCAGTATTTT.

The rearrangement links TRBV20-1 to TRBJ2-1, with a possible D match to TRBD2 (5 bases). This CDR3 region has 12 residues. Trimming removed 4 bases at V and 8 bases at J, with 12 bases between. Germline V gives CDR1 DFQATT, CDR2 SNEGSKA (reference sequence). The CDR3 DNA reads as TGCAGTGCTACTAACGGGGTCGATGAGCAGTTCTTC. It is translated as CSATNGVDEQFF.

The chain employs TRBV20-1 and TRBJ2-2; D perhaps matches TRBD2 (5 bases). The CDR3 is made up of 14 amino acids. Trimming took 6 bases from V and 4 from J, leaving 15 bases between them. CDR1 and CDR2 (germline): DFQATT, SNEGSKA (reference sequence). The CDR3 loop reads CSAPFRTATGELFF. The CDR3 nucleotides are TGCAGTGCCCCGTTCCGGACTGCCACCGGGGAGCTGTTTTTT.

This clonotype was seen at least ten times. This sequence joins TRBV6-1 and TRBJ1-3; 7 nucleotides line up with TRBD1. V shed 7 bases and J 0 bases; nucleotides not matched to a gene: 12. Per the germline V gene, CDR1 is MNHNS and CDR2 is SASEGT. This CDR3 is 17 amino acids long. CDR3 sequence reads: CASMPMTGPRSGNTIYF. The CDR3 coding sequence is TGTGCCAGCATGCCTATGACAGGGCCTCGCTCTGGAAACACCATATATTTT.

This clonotype has at least ten counts. V gene TRBV7-2 combines with J gene TRBJ1-1; D is uncertain. V lost 7 bases, J lost 0 bases, and 18 bases lay in between. There are 16 residues in the CDR3. Germline V gene data show CDR1 as SGHTA and CDR2 as FQGNSA. The CDR3, as DNA: TGTGCCAGCACCACCCGCCCCGGGTCATTGAACACTGAAGCTTTCTTT. Its protein is CASTTRPGSLNTEAFF.

The table lists this clonotype with a few counts. V and J are TRBV7-3 and TRBJ2-3, with 9 bases lining up with TRBD2. The CDR3 is 15 amino acids. CDR1 is SGHTA and CDR2 is FQGTGA in the germline V gene. V trimming: 3 bases; J trimming: 3 bases; junction bases outside the gene matches: 4. CDR3 nucleotide sequence: TGTGCCAGCAGCTTTGAGACTAGCGGAACAGATACGCAGTATTTT. Residues: CASSFETSGTDTQYF.

The sample holds many counts of this clonotype. The rearrangement uses TRBV29-1 and TRBJ2-6; no definite D call. Trimming shortened V by 4 bases and J by 1 base, and 14 bases separated the two germline ends. Germline V CDR1 and CDR2: SQVTM, ANQGSEA. The CDR3 runs 16 residues. Here the CDR3 reads CSVVTTVVSGANVLTF. The DNA of the CDR3 is TGCAGCGTTGTTACGACGGTCGTATCTGGGGCCAACGTCCTGACTTTC.

This clonotype was found many times. The chain recombines TRBV29-1 with TRBJ1-4; 7 positions agree with TRBD1. CDR1 and CDR2 from the germline V gene are SQVTM and ANQGSEA. CDR3 size: 13 residues. J gave up 5 bases and V 6 bases, and 6 bases lay outside the gene matches. The CDR3, as DNA: TGCAGCGTGGCGGGACAGCAGAATGAAAAACTGTTTTTT. It yields the protein CSVAGQQNEKLFF.

The sample holds many counts of this clonotype. The chain combines TRBV9 with TRBJ2-2; D ambiguous. The CDR3 covers 14 residues. CDR1 and CDR2 (germline): SGDLS, YYNGEE. Deletions cut 0 bases from V and 0 bases from J, with 3 bases between. Here the CDR3 DNA reads TGTGCCAGCAGCGTAGGACCGAACACCGGGGAGCTGTTTTTT. Encoded protein: CASSVGPNTGELFF.